A selection of T cell receptor beta chains follows, all from one sample in a study of T-cell reconstitution after alpha-beta-depleted transplantation in children. In TCRdb, the PCR reads were re-called with MiXCR into one record per CDR3 protein. The profile shows about 640,000 distinct CDR3 sequences, about an eighth of them singletons. The material sequenced was PBMCs, mostly from graft donor cells, taken 360 days after TCRalphabeta/CD19-depleted stem cell transplant. These receptors were taken from a male patient aged 5 to 17 who had a stem cell transplant for acute myeloid leukemia, so the T cells may come from the graft donor. The CDR3 runs from the conserved cysteine through the conserved F or W. Fields, in order: CDR3 protein, CDR3 DNA, V gene, clone size, D gene, J gene. A D gene is named only where the DNA matches it firmly. Clone size is shown for a subset of rows, as once, few, many or a class of expanded clone.

CDR3aa: CASSPLKGRETQYF
CDR3nt: TGTGCCAGCTCACCGCTTAAGGGTCGGGAGACCCAGTACTTC
v_gene: TRBV18
abundance: many
d_gene: NA
j_gene: TRBJ2-5

CDR3aa: CASSFSGLKSAEQYF
CDR3nt: TGTGCCAGCAGCTTCAGCGGACTTAAATCTGCCGAGCAGTACTTC
v_gene: TRBV7-2
abundance: few
d_gene: NA
j_gene: TRBJ2-7

CDR3aa: CASSQWGTSGSLYSDEQFF
CDR3nt: TGTGCCAGCAGCCAATGGGGGACTAGCGGGAGTCTGTATAGCGATGAGCAGTTCTTC
v_gene: TRBV3-1
abundance: few
d_gene: TRBD2
j_gene: TRBJ2-1

CDR3aa: CASSHKRDSEQYF
CDR3nt: TGCGCCAGCAGCCACAAGCGGGACTCCGAGCAGTACTTC
v_gene: TRBV4-3
abundance: few
d_gene: TRBD2
j_gene: TRBJ2-7

CDR3aa: CASKLAGGERGKMEQFF
CDR3nt: TGTGCCAGCAAACTAGCGGGTGGAGAAAGGGGTAAAATGGAGCAGTTCTTC
v_gene: TRBV4-2
abundance: many
d_gene: TRBD2
j_gene: TRBJ2-1

CDR3aa: CASSLLDRPNTEAFF
CDR3nt: TGTGCCAGCAGCCTCCTCGACAGACCTAACACTGAAGCTTTCTTT
v_gene: TRBV4-2
abundance: NA
d_gene: NA
j_gene: TRBJ1-1

CDR3aa: CASSYWDSPGTGELFF
CDR3nt: TGTGCCAGCAGTTACTGGGACAGTCCCGGAACCGGGGAGCTGTTTTTT
v_gene: TRBV6-5
abundance: few
d_gene: TRBD1
j_gene: TRBJ2-2

CDR3aa: CASSLEAGAGNEQFF
CDR3nt: TGTGCCAGCAGTTTAGAGGCGGGAGCGGGAAATGAGCAGTTCTTC
v_gene: TRBV28
abundance: NA
d_gene: TRBD2
j_gene: TRBJ2-1

CDR3aa: CASSPEYPSKNHNEQFF
CDR3nt: TGCGCCAGCAGCCCCGAGTACCCGTCTAAGAACCACAATGAGCAGTTCTTC
v_gene: TRBV5-1
abundance: few
d_gene: NA
j_gene: TRBJ2-1

CDR3aa: CASSYNVGYEQYF
CDR3nt: TGTGCCAGCAGTTACAATGTTGGCTACGAGCAGTACTTC
v_gene: TRBV6-6
abundance: NA
d_gene: NA
j_gene: TRBJ2-7

CDR3aa: CASSLWGTDNQPQHF
CDR3nt: TGTGCCAGCAGTTTATGGGGGACAGACAATCAGCCCCAGCATTTT
v_gene: TRBV28
abundance: many
d_gene: TRBD1
j_gene: TRBJ1-5

CDR3aa: CASSVTSGRARNEQFF
CDR3nt: TGTGCCAGCAGCGTAACTAGCGGGAGGGCCCGCAATGAGCAGTTCTTC
v_gene: TRBV7-3
abundance: few
d_gene: TRBD2
j_gene: TRBJ2-1

CDR3aa: CASGWAVNSPLHF
CDR3nt: TGTGCCAGCGGGTGGGCAGTCAATTCACCCCTCCACTTT
v_gene: TRBV21-1
abundance: many
d_gene: NA
j_gene: TRBJ1-6

CDR3aa: CASSPLGEQETQYF
CDR3nt: TGTGCCAGCTCACCACTCGGCGAGCAAGAGACCCAGTACTTC
v_gene: TRBV18
abundance: NA
d_gene: NA
j_gene: TRBJ2-5

CDR3aa: CASSLPPAGFYEQYF
CDR3nt: TGTGCCAGCAGTTTACCCCCAGCGGGCTTTTACGAGCAGTACTTC
v_gene: TRBV28
abundance: many
d_gene: NA
j_gene: TRBJ2-7

CDR3aa: CSVQTSGAYEQYF
CDR3nt: TGCAGCGTCCAGACTAGCGGAGCCTACGAGCAGTACTTC
v_gene: TRBV29-1
abundance: many
d_gene: TRBD2
j_gene: TRBJ2-7

CDR3aa: CASTILGGAGDTQYF
CDR3nt: TGTGCCAGCACCATACTGGGGGGCGCGGGAGATACGCAGTATTTT
v_gene: TRBV13
abundance: few
d_gene: NA
j_gene: TRBJ2-3

CDR3aa: CATSDINQPQHF
CDR3nt: TGTGCCACCAGTGATATTAATCAGCCCCAGCATTTT
v_gene: TRBV24-1
abundance: few
d_gene: NA
j_gene: TRBJ1-5

CDR3aa: CSVWGGETQYF
CDR3nt: TGCAGCGTTTGGGGGGGGGAGACCCAGTACTTC
v_gene: TRBV29-1
abundance: few
d_gene: TRBD2
j_gene: TRBJ2-5

CDR3aa: CASSLARTDHRNDIQYF
CDR3nt: TGTGCCAGCAGCTTAGCGAGGACAGACCACCGCAATGACATTCAGTACTTC
v_gene: TRBV13
abundance: NA
d_gene: NA
j_gene: TRBJ2-4

CDR3aa: CSASGQGIDEQFF
CDR3nt: TGCAGTGCTAGTGGACAGGGAATTGACGAGCAGTTCTTC
v_gene: TRBV20-1
abundance: NA
d_gene: TRBD1
j_gene: TRBJ2-1

CDR3aa: CASSLAGFADTQYF
CDR3nt: TGCGCCAGCAGCTTGGCTGGGTTCGCAGATACGCAGTATTTT
v_gene: TRBV5-1
abundance: many
d_gene: NA
j_gene: TRBJ2-3

CDR3aa: CASSLDVGAAQYF
CDR3nt: TGCGCCAGCAGCTTGGATGTGGGAGCGGCCCAGTACTTC
v_gene: TRBV5-1
abundance: few
d_gene: NA
j_gene: TRBJ2-5

CDR3aa: CASSFDLAGTQYF
CDR3nt: TGTGCCAGCAGCTTCGATTTAGCGGGTACGCAGTATTTT
v_gene: TRBV7-9
abundance: NA
d_gene: TRBD2
j_gene: TRBJ2-3

CDR3aa: CASSATSGVSYEQYF
CDR3nt: TGTGCCAGCAGCGCTACTAGCGGAGTCTCCTACGAGCAGTACTTC
v_gene: TRBV7-2
abundance: few
d_gene: TRBD2
j_gene: TRBJ2-7

CDR3aa: CASSVSGSITGELFF
CDR3nt: TGTGCCAGCAGCGTCAGCGGGAGTATCACCGGGGAGCTGTTTTTT
v_gene: TRBV9
abundance: few
d_gene: TRBD2
j_gene: TRBJ2-2

CDR3aa: CSVGTSGLAHTGELFF
CDR3nt: TGCAGCGTGGGGACTAGCGGACTCGCCCACACCGGGGAGCTGTTTTTT
v_gene: TRBV29-1
abundance: NA
d_gene: TRBD2
j_gene: TRBJ2-2

CDR3aa: CASRQDLYEQYF
CDR3nt: TGTGCCAGCAGACAGGATCTCTACGAGCAGTACTTC
v_gene: TRBV2
abundance: many
d_gene: NA
j_gene: TRBJ2-7

CDR3aa: CSAPTSNSDTQYF
CDR3nt: TGCAGTGCTCCGACTAGCAACTCAGATACGCAGTATTTT
v_gene: TRBV20-1
abundance: NA
d_gene: TRBD2
j_gene: TRBJ2-3

CDR3aa: CAISGSFYEQYF
CDR3nt: TGTGCCATCAGCGGGAGTTTTTACGAGCAGTACTTC
v_gene: TRBV28
abundance: many
d_gene: TRBD2
j_gene: TRBJ2-7

CDR3aa: CASSELAVAGGYTEYF
CDR3nt: TGCGCCAGCAGTGAGCTCGCGGTAGCGGGAGGTTATACGGAGTATTTT
v_gene: TRBV10-2
abundance: NA
d_gene: TRBD2
j_gene: TRBJ2-3

CDR3aa: CASSPHRESYNEQFF
CDR3nt: TGTGCCAGCAGTCCCCACCGGGAGTCCTACAATGAGCAGTTCTTC
v_gene: TRBV27
abundance: NA
d_gene: NA
j_gene: TRBJ2-1

CDR3aa: CSASVDRPFPLQETQYF
CDR3nt: TGCAGTGCTAGTGTGGACAGGCCGTTCCCCCTCCAAGAGACCCAGTACTTC
v_gene: TRBV20-1
abundance: NA
d_gene: TRBD1
j_gene: TRBJ2-5

CDR3aa: CASSSVPQKLFF
CDR3nt: TGTGCCAGCAGTTCCGTACCCCAAAAACTGTTTTTT
v_gene: TRBV28
abundance: many
d_gene: NA
j_gene: TRBJ1-4

CDR3aa: CASRNRAGLGSGRALPYEQYF
CDR3nt: TGTGCCAGCAGGAACAGAGCAGGGCTAGGGAGCGGGAGGGCTCTTCCCTACGAGCAGTACTTC
v_gene: TRBV11-2
abundance: NA
d_gene: TRBD2
j_gene: TRBJ2-7